The 29 T cell receptor beta chains given below trace back to one sample, sequenced in a study of shared clonotypes between healthy human individuals. Generated by immunoSEQ multiplex PCR, the TCRdb table keeps only in-frame clones and is missing some. The sample lists 2 million to 2.5 million clones, approximately 94% occurring once. Naivety among CD8 cells was defined by CD45RO negativity and positive CCR7 selection, thereby excluding terminally differentiated effector memory CD45RA+ cells. Source material: naive CD8+ T cells from PBMCs. Every receptor here comes from a man between 18 and 29 years old in good health. Some clones in this sample may be carry-over from other donors' samples.

The gene calls are TRBV4-1 and TRBJ2-1, with 7 bases fitting TRBD2. Germline trimming cut 6 bases from V and 10 bases from J; bases unmatched to any gene: 15. Germline CDR1 and CDR2: MGHRA and YSYEKL. This CDR3 spans 15 amino acids. The CDR3 DNA is TGCGCCAGCAGTCCCGGGCTAGCGGCCCTGGGGGAGCAGTTCTTC. Translated, it gives CASSPGLAALGEQFF.

This chain links TRBV9 with TRBJ2-3, with 8 positions matching TRBD2. This CDR3 region has 12 residues. V shed 3 bases and J 9 bases; nucleotides not matched to a gene: 3. Germline values: CDR1 SGDLS, CDR2 YYNGEE. The CDR3 region has the DNA TGTGCCAGCAGCGCAAGCGGGAGAACGCAGTATTTT. It translates to CASSASGRTQYF.

A single count supports this clone. The CDR3 loop reads CASSDSGLAGAADTQYF. CDR3 nucleotide sequence: TGTGCCAGCAGCGACTCGGGACTAGCGGGAGCAGCAGATACGCAGTATTTT. The chain links TRBV9 to TRBJ2-3; 14 bases align to TRBD2. Trimming took 3 bases from V and 4 from J; bases not matched to a gene: 7. Germline V gene lookup returns CDR1 SGDLS and CDR2 YYNGEE. CDR3 size: 17 residues. Supplemented by reference TRBV9 and TRBJ2-3, the full variable domain reads DSGVTQTPKHLITATGQRVTLRCSPRSGDLSVYWYQQSLDQGLQFLIQYYNGEERAKGNILERFSAQQFPDLHSELNLSSLELGDSALYFCASSDSGLAGAADTQYFGPGTRLTVL.

V and J are TRBV27 and TRBJ1-1; D gene ambiguous. Trimming removed 0 bases at V and 5 bases at J, with 10 bases between. Germline assignment: CDR1 MNHEY and CDR2 SMNVEV (reference sequence). CDR3 length equals 14 residues. In DNA, the CDR3 is TGTGCCAGCAGTTTATCGTTGGCGGCAACTGAAGCTTTCTTT. Amino acid sequence: CASSLSLAATEAFF.

The rearrangement uses TRBV28 and TRBJ2-7; 7 nucleotides align to TRBD1. Germline V gene data show CDR1 as MDHEN and CDR2 as SYDVKM. The CDR3 is 16 residues long. V lost 3 bases, J lost 4 bases, and 12 bases stayed unmatched. The CDR3 spells CASSFSWDRASYEQYF. CDR3 nucleotide sequence: TGTGCCAGCAGTTTTAGTTGGGACAGAGCCTCGTACGAGCAGTACTTC.

The chain is built from TRBV19 and TRBJ2-1; the match to TRBD2 covers 7 bases. Germline CDR1 LNHDA, CDR2 SQIVND (reference sequence). The CDR3 runs to 15 residues. Trimming removed 8 bases from V and 5 bases from J; junction bases left unmatched: 12. Written as DNA, the CDR3 is TGTGCCAGTCGTTCTAGCGGACGATCCCACAATGAGCAGTTCTTC. Translation gives CASRSSGRSHNEQFF.

The chain carries TRBV7-9 and TRBJ1-2; D is undetermined. The V end lost 1 base, the J end lost 2 bases, and 11 bases lay between the germline ends. Germline V lookup: CDR1 SEHNR, CDR2 FQNEAQ (reference sequence). The CDR3 contains 15 residues. CDR3 in DNA: TGTGCCAGCAGCTTAGTAGGCATAGCCAACTATGGCTACACCTTC. Encoded protein: CASSLVGIANYGYTF. The complete variable domain, with remaining parts taken from reference TRBV7-9 and TRBJ1-2, reads DTGVSQNPRHKITKRGQNVTFRCDPISEHNRLYWYRQTLGQGPEFLTYFQNEAQLEKSRLLSDRFSAERPKGSFSTLEIQRTEQGDSAMYLCASSLVGIANYGYTFGSGTRLTVV.

Notes on this clone: Within the sample, other DNA sequences also encode this same CDR3. The rearrangement links TRBV27 to TRBJ2-7; possibly TRBD2 for D (6 bases). Trimming stripped 3 bases from V and 3 bases from J, with 12 bases between. The CDR3 is 14 residues long. The germline CDR1 and CDR2 sequences are MNHEY and SMNVEV (reference sequence). CDR3 loop: CASSLSGGFYEQYF. The CDR3 DNA follows: TGTGCCAGCAGTTTGAGTGGAGGGTTCTACGAGCAGTACTTC.

The chain has TRBV19 and TRBJ1-1; D is undetermined. The germline gives CDR1 LNHDA, CDR2 SQIVND (reference sequence). The CDR3 consists of 8 residues. CDR3 sequence reads: CAAGEAFF. The CDR3, as DNA: TGTGCGGCGGGAGAAGCTTTCTTT.

This clone was detected only once. The chain joins TRBV2 to TRBJ2-5; 7 bases line up with TRBD1. CDR3 length: 15 residues. In germline, CDR1 is SNHLY, CDR2 FYNNEI. Unmatched junction bases numbered 12, after V lost 6 bases and J lost 5 bases. The CDR3, as DNA: TGTGCCAGCAGACGGGACAGCTACCTGGGGGAGACCCAGTACTTC. Amino acids: CASRRDSYLGETQYF.

The V gene is TRBV7-9, the J gene TRBJ2-1, with D tentatively TRBD2 (5 bases). This CDR3 is built from 15 residues. With 5 bases removed from V and 6 bases from J, the gap between germline ends came to 17 bases. In germline, CDR1 is SEHNR, CDR2 FQNEAQ (reference sequence). The CDR3 sequence: CASSAREGPSNEQFF. CDR3 sequence (DNA): TGTGCCAGCAGCGCACGAGAGGGCCCCAGCAATGAGCAGTTCTTC.

The chain combines TRBV5-6 with TRBJ2-7, with 8 nucleotides matching TRBD2. The CDR3 runs 14 residues. V trimming: 6 bases; J trimming: 5 bases; junction bases outside the gene matches: 10. The V gene's germline CDR1 is SGHDT and CDR2 YYEEEE. The CDR3, as DNA: TGTGCCAGCACCGCGGGACTAGAAGGGGACGAGCAGTACTTC. Protein sequence: CASTAGLEGDEQYF. Drawing the rest from reference TRBV5-6 and TRBJ2-7, the complete variable domain is DAGVTQSPTHLIKTRGQQVTLRCSPKSGHDTVSWYQQALGQGPQFIFQYYEEEERQRGNFPDRFSGHQFPNYSSELNVNALLLGDSALYLCASTAGLEGDEQYFGPGTRLTVT.

Only one count was recorded for this clone. The chain combines TRBV9 with TRBJ2-1, with D tentatively TRBD2 (7 bases). This CDR3 spans 15 amino acids. Trimming took 4 bases from V and 6 from J, leaving 17 bases between them. Germline V gives CDR1 SGDLS, CDR2 YYNGEE. CDR3 region: CASSPPEGGANEQFF. CDR3 in DNA: TGTGCCAGCAGCCCCCCAGAGGGGGGGGCCAATGAGCAGTTCTTC.

The chain links TRBV27 to TRBJ2-7, with D hard to call. Germline assignment: CDR1 MNHEY and CDR2 SMNVEV (reference sequence). The CDR3 totals 12 residues. V was clipped by 3 bases and J by 6 bases, with 9 bases between them. The CDR3 region has the DNA TGTGCCAGCAGTTTTGAGGCCGGCGAGCAGTACTTC. This translates into CASSFEAGEQYF.

The chain combines TRBV27 with TRBJ2-2; 9 nucleotides align to TRBD2. The germline gives CDR1 MNHEY, CDR2 SMNVEV (reference sequence). With 5 bases clipped from V and 0 bases from J, the junction kept 13 bases outside the gene matches. CDR3 length equals 19 residues. The CDR3 coding sequence is TGTGCCAGCAGTCCGGCCCTGGCGGGAGGGAGCCCGAACACCGGGGAGCTGTTTTTT. This sequence encodes CASSPALAGGSPNTGELFF.

The chain joins TRBV19 to TRBJ2-1, with D uncertain. V gave up 10 bases and J gave up 2 bases, with 9 bases separating them. Germline V gene data show CDR1 as LNHDA and CDR2 as SQIVND (reference sequence). The CDR3 is 12 amino acids. The CDR3 nucleotides are TGTGCCACATACGGTGCCTACAATGAGCAGTTCTTC. Translated: CATYGAYNEQFF.

This chain uses TRBV10-1 with TRBJ2-3; D gene unclear. CDR1 and CDR2 from the germline V gene are WNHNN and SYGVQD (reference sequence). The CDR3 runs to 18 residues. Deletions cut 5 bases from V and 0 bases from J, with 21 bases between. The CDR3 sequence: CASSLSRITDGSTDTQYF. In DNA, the CDR3 is TGCGCCAGCAGTTTAAGTCGTATAACGGATGGAAGCACAGATACGCAGTATTTT.

V and J are TRBV10-1 and TRBJ2-3; 10 bases align to TRBD1. This CDR3 contains 13 residues. The V and J ends lost 9 bases and 5 bases, in that order; junction bases with no gene match: 5. The V gene's germline CDR1 is WNHNN and CDR2 SYGVQD (reference sequence). This CDR3 is CARPGQGRDTQYF. CDR3 nucleotide sequence: TGCGCCAGACCGGGACAGGGGCGAGATACGCAGTATTTT.

This clone appeared once. This chain uses TRBV4-3 with TRBJ1-1; D call uncertain. The CDR3 extends over 14 amino acids. V lost 1 base to trimming and J lost 2 bases, with 8 bases between them. Germline assignment: CDR1 LGHNA and CDR2 YSLEER. CDR3 sequence (DNA): TGCGCCAGCAGCCAAGCACTGAAAAACACTGAAGCTTTCTTT. This encodes CASSQALKNTEAFF.

V usage is TRBV27 and J usage is TRBJ2-7; possibly TRBD1 for D (5 bases). The CDR3 length is 13 residues. Germline V lookup: CDR1 MNHEY, CDR2 SMNVEV (reference sequence). V lost 5 bases and J 3 bases, leaving 11 bases between the germline ends. Here the CDR3 reads CASSPVDSYEQYF. Here the CDR3 DNA reads TGTGCCAGCAGTCCCGTCGACAGCTACGAGCAGTACTTC.

J is TRBJ1-2 and V is TRBV29-1; the D is unclear. The CDR3 extends over 11 amino acids. CDR1 and CDR2 (germline): SQVTM, ANQGSEA. With 5 bases removed from V and 9 bases from J, the gap between germline ends came to 13 bases. This CDR3 reads CSVRDDWSYTF. The CDR3 coding sequence is TGCAGCGTTAGGGATGACTGGAGCTACACCTTC. The entire variable domain, with the rest obtained from reference TRBV29-1 and TRBJ1-2, is as follows: SAVISQKPSRDICQRGTSLTIQCQVDSQVTMMFWYRQQPGQSLTLIATANQGSEATYESGFVIDKFPISRPNLTFSTLTVSNMSPEDSSIYLCSVRDDWSYTFGSGTRLTVV.

V and J are TRBV9 and TRBJ2-2, with D perhaps assigned TRBD1 or TRBD2 (6 bases each). V lost 4 bases and J lost 6, with 13 bases in between. This CDR3 contains 14 residues. CDR1 SGDLS and CDR2 YYNGEE come from the germline V gene. This chain's CDR3 is CASSPLEGAGELFF. The CDR3 DNA reads TGTGCCAGCAGCCCGCTGGAGGGGGCCGGGGAGCTGTTTTTT.

The chain recombines TRBV27 with TRBJ1-1, with D perhaps matching TRBD1 (5 bases). This CDR3 has 14 residues. Trimming took off 2 bases at V and 4 bases at J, with 11 bases between the two ends. Per germline, CDR1 MNHEY and CDR2 SMNVEV (reference sequence). The CDR3 sequence: CASSLTPGFTEAFF. As DNA, the CDR3 is TGTGCCAGCAGTTTAACTCCAGGGTTCACTGAAGCTTTCTTT.

The chain combines TRBV7-9 with TRBJ2-3, with D possibly being TRBD2 (6 bases). This CDR3 is 17 amino acids long. The germline V gene encodes CDR1 SEHNR and CDR2 FQNEAQ (reference sequence). V lost 5 bases to trimming and J lost 4 bases, with 22 bases between them. The CDR3 sequence: CASSPPGLAGLADTQYF. The CDR3 DNA reads TGTGCCAGCAGCCCCCCAGGTTTGGCGGGGCTCGCAGATACGCAGTATTTT.

The chain is built from TRBV15 and TRBJ1-1; no clear D. There are 13 residues in the CDR3. Trimming shortened V by 3 bases and J by 2 bases, and 7 bases separated the two germline ends. CDR1 is LNHNV and CDR2 is YYDKDF in the germline V gene (reference sequence). CDR3 sequence (DNA): TGTGCCACCAGCAGTGGTGAAAACACTGAAGCTTTCTTT. This encodes CATSSGENTEAFF.

The chain joins TRBV4-1 to TRBJ2-5; weak D call: TRBD2 (5 bases). CDR1 and CDR2 from the germline V gene are MGHRA and YSYEKL. The V end lost 3 bases, the J end lost 2 bases, and 16 bases lay between the germline ends. The CDR3 is 16 residues long. This CDR3 is CASSHPESGLQETQYF. The CDR3 DNA reads TGCGCCAGCAGCCATCCTGAAAGCGGACTTCAAGAGACCCAGTACTTC.

The genes are TRBV2 and TRBJ2-7; the match to TRBD2 covers 7 bases. CDR3 length equals 13 residues. V dropped 7 bases and J dropped 3; count of bases not matched to a gene: 6. Germline V gene data show CDR1 as SNHLY and CDR2 as FYNNEI. The CDR3 nucleotides are TGTGCCAGCACCCTAGCGGAAGACTACGAGCAGTACTTC. Translating gives CASTLAEDYEQYF.

The CDR3 DNA reads TGTGCCAGCAGCTCCATCCGGACACCCGATAATCACAATGAGCAGTTCTTC. This codes for CASSSIRTPDNHNEQFF. The chain recombines TRBV7-9 with TRBJ2-1, with D tentatively TRBD1 (5 bases). With 4 bases removed from V and 5 bases from J, the gap between germline ends came to 21 bases. This CDR3 is built from 17 residues. In germline, CDR1 is SEHNR, CDR2 FQNEAQ (reference sequence). Based on the CDR3 plus reference TRBV7-9 and TRBJ2-1, the full variable domain is DTGVSQNPRHKITKRGQNVTFRCDPISEHNRLYWYRQTLGQGPEFLTYFQNEAQLEKSRLLSDRFSAERPKGSFSTLEIQRTEQGDSAMYLCASSSIRTPDNHNEQFFGPGTRLTVL.

The rearrangement joins TRBV6-1 to TRBJ2-1; D may be TRBD2 (5 bases). Trimming removed 2 bases from V and 5 bases from J, with 13 bases in between. Germline lookup yields CDR1 MNHNS and CDR2 SASEGT. The CDR3 loop spans 15 amino acids. The CDR3 loop reads CASSEYPREDNEQFF. CDR3 coding DNA: TGTGCCAGCAGTGAATACCCCCGGGAAGACAATGAGCAGTTCTTC.